These T cell receptor beta chains were read from a single sample in a study of cytomegalovirus exposure and HLA in healthy donors. TCRdb's copy holds only in-frame clones and misses some; the assay was immunoSEQ multiplex PCR. This table has around 60,000 clones, more than 75% appearing once. Sequencing used PBMCs. These receptors were obtained from a man younger than 35 in good health and CMV-seronegative. CDR3s include the opening cysteine and the closing phenylalanine or tryptophan. Fields, in order: clone size, D gene, J gene, V gene, CDR3 protein, CDR3 DNA. D genes are given only for firm matches. Where a row states a size, it is once, few, many or the class of an expanded clone; other rows omit it.

size: -
D: TRBD1
J: TRBJ1-2
V: TRBV5-6
CDR3: CASSLLPGQGDRSHF
DNA: TGTGCCAGCAGCTTGCTGCCGGGACAGGGCGACCGAAGTCACTTC

size: -
D: -
J: TRBJ2-1
V: TRBV11-2
CDR3: CASSLLRTQGGNEQFF
DNA: TGTGCCAGCAGCTTACTTAGGACCCAAGGGGGCAATGAGCAGTTCTTC

size: -
D: -
J: TRBJ1-3
V: TRBV6-1
CDR3: CASSDRSGNTIYF
DNA: TGTGCCAGCAGTGACCGGTCTGGAAACACCATATATTTT

size: -
D: -
J: TRBJ1-1
V: TRBV6-6
CDR3: CASTGFAEAFF
DNA: TGTGCCAGCACAGGGTTCGCTGAAGCTTTCTTT

size: -
D: TRBD2
J: TRBJ2-1
V: TRBV15
CDR3: CATSRDLNGTSGRLGYNEQFF
DNA: TGTGCCACCAGCAGAGATCTTAACGGGACTAGCGGGAGGCTTGGCTACAATGAGCAGTTCTTC

size: -
D: -
J: TRBJ2-3
V: TRBV6-1
CDR3: CASSDRDTQYF
DNA: TGTGCCAGCAGTGACAGGGATACGCAGTATTTT

size: -
D: TRBD2
J: TRBJ2-1
V: TRBV30
CDR3: CAWATSGNYNEQFF
DNA: TGTGCCTGGGCTACTAGCGGGAACTACAATGAGCAGTTCTTC

size: -
D: TRBD1
J: TRBJ2-3
V: TRBV5-1
CDR3: CASETGTGDLDTQYF
DNA: TGCGCCAGCGAAACCGGGACAGGGGACCTGGATACGCAGTATTTT

size: -
D: TRBD2
J: TRBJ2-7
V: TRBV27
CDR3: CATGRATGLAGGPPEQYF
DNA: TGTGCCACCGGCAGGGCCACGGGACTAGCGGGAGGGCCTCCCGAGCAGTACTTC

size: -
D: -
J: TRBJ1-2
V: TRBV6-5
CDR3: CASSPRLYDYGYTF
DNA: TGTGCCAGCAGCCCCCGTTTGTATGACTATGGCTACACCTTC

size: -
D: -
J: TRBJ1-5
V: TRBV7-9
CDR3: CASSSTGGGHQPQHF
DNA: TGTGCCAGCAGCTCGACCGGCGGGGGGCATCAGCCCCAGCATTTT

size: -
D: -
J: TRBJ2-5
V: TRBV20-1
CDR3: CSARDSETQYF
DNA: TGCAGTGCTAGAGACTCGGAGACCCAGTACTTC

size: -
D: TRBD2
J: TRBJ2-2
V: TRBV9
CDR3: CASSPSGTSGTGELFF
DNA: TGTGCCAGCAGCCCATCCGGGACTAGCGGCACCGGGGAGCTGTTTTTT

size: -
D: TRBD1
J: TRBJ2-7
V: TRBV9
CDR3: CASSGGQGGLREEQYF
DNA: TGTGCCAGCAGCGGGGGACAGGGGGGCCTCAGAGAAGAGCAGTACTTC

size: -
D: -
J: TRBJ1-2
V: TRBV6-1
CDR3: CASSDDLFGYYGYTF
DNA: TGTGCCAGCAGTGACGACCTTTTCGGGTACTATGGCTACACCTTC

size: -
D: -
J: TRBJ1-1
V: TRBV5-1
CDR3: CASSFYARRDGNTEAFF
DNA: TGCGCCAGCAGCTTTTATGCCCGGAGGGACGGAAACACTGAAGCTTTCTTT

size: -
D: TRBD2
J: TRBJ2-1
V: TRBV11-2
CDR3: CASSLVRLAHNEQFF
DNA: TGTGCCAGCAGCTTAGTGAGACTAGCCCACAATGAGCAGTTCTTC

size: -
D: -
J: TRBJ2-3
V: TRBV7-7
CDR3: CASSLVGTDTQYF
DNA: TGTGCTAGCAGCTTAGTAGGCACAGATACGCAGTATTTT

size: -
D: TRBD1
J: TRBJ2-1
V: TRBV2
CDR3: CASTTSGQGTNEQFF
DNA: TGTGCCAGCACTACTTCAGGACAGGGGACCAATGAGCAGTTCTTC

size: -
D: -
J: TRBJ1-2
V: TRBV28
CDR3: CASSPRGRGLGGYIF
DNA: TGTGCCAGCAGTCCAAGGGGACGGGGCCTGGGAGGCTACATCTTC

size: -
D: -
J: TRBJ2-5
V: TRBV5-4
CDR3: CASSSSETQYF
DNA: TGTGCCAGCAGCTCCTCCGAGACCCAGTACTTC

size: -
D: -
J: TRBJ1-1
V: TRBV29-1
CDR3: CSVKNRDSLNTEAFF
DNA: TGCAGCGTTAAAAACCGGGACTCTTTAAACACTGAAGCTTTCTTT

size: -
D: -
J: TRBJ1-3
V: TRBV7-9
CDR3: CASSRWAGTGNTIYF
DNA: TGTGCCAGCAGCCGGTGGGCAGGGACTGGAAACACCATATATTTT

size: -
D: -
J: TRBJ2-2
V: TRBV4-1
CDR3: CASSQDEQAGELFF
DNA: TGCGCCAGCAGCCAAGATGAGCAGGCGGGGGAGCTGTTTTTT

size: -
D: -
J: TRBJ1-2
V: TRBV5-1
CDR3: CASSLGDRLNNYGYTF
DNA: TGCGCCAGCAGCTTGGGAGACAGACTCAATAACTATGGCTACACCTTC

size: -
D: TRBD1
J: TRBJ2-1
V: TRBV30
CDR3: CAWSWGTGLNNEQFF
DNA: TGTGCCTGGAGCTGGGGGACAGGGCTTAACAATGAGCAGTTCTTC

size: -
D: TRBD2
J: TRBJ2-5
V: TRBV4-1
CDR3: CASSQDHLAGLQETQYF
DNA: TGCGCCAGCAGCCAAGATCACCTAGCGGGCCTCCAAGAGACCCAGTACTTC

size: -
D: -
J: TRBJ1-1
V: TRBV5-5
CDR3: CASSLVGSTEAFF
DNA: TGTGCCAGCAGCTTGGTTGGCAGCACTGAAGCTTTCTTT

size: -
D: -
J: TRBJ2-3
V: TRBV30
CDR3: CAWSPGGSADTQYF
DNA: TGTGCCTGGAGCCCCGGAGGGTCAGCAGATACGCAGTATTTT

size: -
D: -
J: TRBJ1-5
V: TRBV6-5
CDR3: CASRYRSTSNQPQHF
DNA: TGTGCCAGCAGGTACAGAAGTACAAGCAATCAGCCCCAGCATTTT

size: -
D: -
J: TRBJ2-1
V: TRBV5-6
CDR3: CASSLNLNEQFF
DNA: TGTGCCAGCAGCTTAAATCTCAATGAGCAGTTCTTC

size: -
D: TRBD2
J: TRBJ2-3
V: TRBV18
CDR3: CASSPAGGDDTQYF
DNA: TGTGCCAGCTCACCCGCTGGGGGGGACGATACGCAGTATTTT

size: -
D: -
J: TRBJ2-1
V: TRBV7-2
CDR3: CASSLEGGLANEQFF
DNA: TGTGCCAGCAGCTTAGAGGGCGGGCTTGCAAATGAGCAGTTCTTC

size: -
D: -
J: TRBJ1-2
V: TRBV7-9
CDR3: CASSLEGGYGYTF
DNA: TGTGCCAGCAGCTTAGAGGGAGGCTATGGCTACACCTTC

size: -
D: -
J: TRBJ2-5
V: TRBV19
CDR3: CASSIDGGETQYF
DNA: TGTGCCAGTAGTATAGACGGCGGGGAGACCCAGTACTTC

size: -
D: TRBD1
J: TRBJ2-5
V: TRBV5-1
CDR3: CASSLAGQSTETQYF
DNA: TGCGCCAGCAGCTTGGCGGGACAGTCTACGGAGACCCAGTACTTC

size: once
D: -
J: TRBJ1-1
V: TRBV28
CDR3: CASSWGPNTEAFF
DNA: TGTGCCAGCAGTTGGGGGCCGAACACTGAAGCTTTCTTT

size: -
D: TRBD2
J: TRBJ2-7
V: TRBV14
CDR3: CASSIGLAQEQYF
DNA: TGTGCCAGCAGCATCGGACTAGCCCAGGAGCAGTACTTC

size: once
D: TRBD1
J: TRBJ2-7
V: TRBV18
CDR3: CASSTQGKSYEQYF
DNA: TGTGCCAGCTCAACACAGGGGAAATCCTACGAGCAGTACTTC

size: -
D: -
J: TRBJ2-7
V: TRBV20-1
CDR3: CSASPFYEQYF
DNA: TGCAGTGCTAGCCCCTTCTACGAGCAGTACTTC

size: -
D: TRBD2
J: TRBJ2-1
V: TRBV11-2
CDR3: CASSPRGVTYNEQFF
DNA: TGTGCCAGCAGCCCCCGGGGGGTGACCTACAATGAGCAGTTCTTC